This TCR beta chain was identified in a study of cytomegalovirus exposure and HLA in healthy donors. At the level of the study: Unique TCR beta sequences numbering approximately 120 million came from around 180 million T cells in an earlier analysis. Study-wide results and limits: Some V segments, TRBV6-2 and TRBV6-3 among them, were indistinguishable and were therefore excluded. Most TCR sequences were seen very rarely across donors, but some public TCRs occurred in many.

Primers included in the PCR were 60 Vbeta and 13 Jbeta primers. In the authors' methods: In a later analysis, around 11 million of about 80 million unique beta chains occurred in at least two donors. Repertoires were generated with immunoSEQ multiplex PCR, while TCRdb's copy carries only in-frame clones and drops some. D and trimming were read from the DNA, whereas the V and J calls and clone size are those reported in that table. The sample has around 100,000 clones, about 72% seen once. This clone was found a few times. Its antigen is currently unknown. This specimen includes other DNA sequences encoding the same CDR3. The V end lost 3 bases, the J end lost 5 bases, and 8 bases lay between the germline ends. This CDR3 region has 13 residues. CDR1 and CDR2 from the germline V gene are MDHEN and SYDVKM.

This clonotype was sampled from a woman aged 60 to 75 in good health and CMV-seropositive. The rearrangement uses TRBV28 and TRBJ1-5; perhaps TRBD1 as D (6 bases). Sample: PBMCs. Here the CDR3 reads CASSLDSYQPQHF. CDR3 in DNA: TGTGCCAGCAGTTTGGACAGTTATCAGCCCCAGCATTTT.